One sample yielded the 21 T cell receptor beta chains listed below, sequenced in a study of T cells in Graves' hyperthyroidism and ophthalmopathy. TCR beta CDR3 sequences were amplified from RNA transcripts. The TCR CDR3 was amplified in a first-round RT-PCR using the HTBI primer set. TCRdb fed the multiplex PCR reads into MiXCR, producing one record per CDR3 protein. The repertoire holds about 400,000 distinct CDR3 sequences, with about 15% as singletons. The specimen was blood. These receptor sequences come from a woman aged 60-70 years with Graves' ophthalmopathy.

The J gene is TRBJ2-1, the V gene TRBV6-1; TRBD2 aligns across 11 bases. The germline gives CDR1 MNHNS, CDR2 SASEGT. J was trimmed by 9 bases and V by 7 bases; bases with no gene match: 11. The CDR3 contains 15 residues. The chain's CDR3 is CASKEGHSGRVEQFF. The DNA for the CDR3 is TGTGCCAGCAAGGAGGGTCATAGCGGGAGGGTTGAGCAGTTCTTC.

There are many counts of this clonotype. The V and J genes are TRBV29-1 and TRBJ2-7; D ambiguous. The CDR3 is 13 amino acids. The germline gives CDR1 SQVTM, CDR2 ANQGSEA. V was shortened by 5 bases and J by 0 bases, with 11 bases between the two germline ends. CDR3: CSVKTASSYEQYF. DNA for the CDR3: TGCAGCGTTAAAACCGCCTCCTCCTACGAGCAGTACTTC.

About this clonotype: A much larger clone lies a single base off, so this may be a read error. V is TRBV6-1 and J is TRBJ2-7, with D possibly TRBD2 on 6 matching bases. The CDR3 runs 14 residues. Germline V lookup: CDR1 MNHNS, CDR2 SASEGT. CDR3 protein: CTSSERPGAYEQYF. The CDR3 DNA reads TGTACCAGCAGTGAAAGGCCGGGAGCCTACGAGCAGTACTTC.

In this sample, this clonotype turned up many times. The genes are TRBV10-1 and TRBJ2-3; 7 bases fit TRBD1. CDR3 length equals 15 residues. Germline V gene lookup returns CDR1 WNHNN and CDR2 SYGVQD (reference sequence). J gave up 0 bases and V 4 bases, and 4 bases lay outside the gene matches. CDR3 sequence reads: CASSAVQGSTDTQYF. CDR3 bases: TGCGCCAGCAGTGCCGTACAGGGGAGCACAGATACGCAGTATTTT.

Here the CDR3 reads CASSDTGQQRRAQYF. CDR3 DNA sequence: TGTGCCAGCAGTGACACCGGACAGCAGCGACGGGCCCAGTACTTC. V and J are TRBV6-1 and TRBJ2-5; D is possibly TRBD1 (6 bases). The V end lost 3 bases, the J end lost 9 bases, and 20 bases lay between the germline ends. There are 15 residues in the CDR3. The V gene's germline CDR1 is MNHNS and CDR2 SASEGT.

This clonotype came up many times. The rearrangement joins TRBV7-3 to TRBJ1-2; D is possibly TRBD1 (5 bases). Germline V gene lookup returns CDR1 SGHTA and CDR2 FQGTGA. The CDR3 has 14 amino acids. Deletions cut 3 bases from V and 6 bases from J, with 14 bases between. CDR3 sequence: CASSLSREGDGYTF. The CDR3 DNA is TGTGCCAGCAGCTTGAGCAGGGAAGGGGATGGCTACACCTTC.

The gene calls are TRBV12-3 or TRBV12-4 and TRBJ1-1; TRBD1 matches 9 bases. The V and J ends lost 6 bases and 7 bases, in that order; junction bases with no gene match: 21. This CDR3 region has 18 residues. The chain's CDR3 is CASSSDGAPQGAKGEAFF. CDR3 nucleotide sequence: TGTGCCAGCAGCTCGGATGGGGCACCACAGGGGGCGAAAGGTGAAGCTTTCTTT.

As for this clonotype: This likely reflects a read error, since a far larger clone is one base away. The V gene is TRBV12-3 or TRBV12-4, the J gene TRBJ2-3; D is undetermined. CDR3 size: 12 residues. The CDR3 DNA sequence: TGTGCCAGCAGTTTGAAAACAGATGCGCAGTATTTT. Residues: CASSLKTDAQYF.

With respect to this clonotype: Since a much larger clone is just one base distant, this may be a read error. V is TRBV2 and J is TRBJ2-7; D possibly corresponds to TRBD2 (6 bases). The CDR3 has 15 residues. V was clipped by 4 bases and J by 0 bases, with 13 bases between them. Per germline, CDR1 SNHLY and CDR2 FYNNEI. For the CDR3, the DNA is TGTGCCAGCAGTGGGGGCGGGACTTACTCCTACGAGCAGTACTTC. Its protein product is CASSGGGTYSYEQYF. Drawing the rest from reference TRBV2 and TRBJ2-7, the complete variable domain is EPEVTQTPSHQVTQMGQEVILRCVPISNHLYFYWYRQILGQKVEFLVSFYNNEISEKSEIFDDQFSVERPDGSNFTLKIRSTKLEDSAMYFCASSGGGTYSYEQYFGPGTRLTVT.

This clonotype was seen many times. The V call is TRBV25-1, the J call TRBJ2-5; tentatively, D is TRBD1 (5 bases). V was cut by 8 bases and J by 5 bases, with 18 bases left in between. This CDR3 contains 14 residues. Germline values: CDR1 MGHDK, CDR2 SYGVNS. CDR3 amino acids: CASAKGAGMETQYF. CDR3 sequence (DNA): TGTGCCAGCGCAAAGGGTGCAGGGATGGAGACCCAGTACTTC. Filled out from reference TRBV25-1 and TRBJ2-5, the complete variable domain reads EADIYQTPRYLVIGTGKKITLECSQTMGHDKMYWYQQDPGMELHLIHYSYGVNSTEKGDLSSESTVSRIRTEHFPLTLESARPSHTSQYLCASAKGAGMETQYFGPGTRLLVL.

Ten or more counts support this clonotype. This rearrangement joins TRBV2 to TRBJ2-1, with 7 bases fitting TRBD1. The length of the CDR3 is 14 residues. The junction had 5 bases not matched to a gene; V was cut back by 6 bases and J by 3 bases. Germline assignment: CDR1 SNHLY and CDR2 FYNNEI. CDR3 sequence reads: CASRAGDSYNEQFF. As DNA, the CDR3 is TGTGCCAGCAGAGCCGGGGACAGCTACAATGAGCAGTTCTTC.

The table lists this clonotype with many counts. The CDR3 protein is CASSSGTYYNEQFF. The CDR3 DNA sequence: TGTGCCAGCAGCAGCGGGACTTACTACAATGAGCAGTTCTTC. This chain uses TRBV28 with TRBJ2-1, with 7 bases lining up with TRBD2. The CDR3 extends over 14 amino acids. With V trimmed by 6 bases and J by 3 bases, 5 bases remained unmatched. Germline V gene data show CDR1 as MDHEN and CDR2 as SYDVKM.

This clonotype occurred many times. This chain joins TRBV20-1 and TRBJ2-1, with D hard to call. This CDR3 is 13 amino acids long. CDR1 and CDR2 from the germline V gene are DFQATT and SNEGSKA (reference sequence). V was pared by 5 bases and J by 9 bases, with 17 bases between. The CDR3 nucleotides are TGCAGTGCTGGTGTCACCTTTAGAGGTGAGCAGTTCTTC. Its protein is CSAGVTFRGEQFF.

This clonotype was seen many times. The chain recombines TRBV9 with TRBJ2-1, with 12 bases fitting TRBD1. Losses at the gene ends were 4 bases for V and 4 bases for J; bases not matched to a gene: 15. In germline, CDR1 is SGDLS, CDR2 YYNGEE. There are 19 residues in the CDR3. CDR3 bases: TGTGCCAGCAGCCGTCCGGGACAGGGGGCGGCGGGAGCATACAATGAGCAGTTCTTC. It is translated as CASSRPGQGAAGAYNEQFF.

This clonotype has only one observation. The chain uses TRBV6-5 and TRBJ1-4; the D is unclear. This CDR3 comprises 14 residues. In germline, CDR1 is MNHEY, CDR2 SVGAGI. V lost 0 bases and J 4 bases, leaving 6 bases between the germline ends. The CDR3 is CASSYSRLNEKLFF. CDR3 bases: TGTGCCAGCAGTTACTCGAGGCTTAATGAAAAACTGTTTTTT.

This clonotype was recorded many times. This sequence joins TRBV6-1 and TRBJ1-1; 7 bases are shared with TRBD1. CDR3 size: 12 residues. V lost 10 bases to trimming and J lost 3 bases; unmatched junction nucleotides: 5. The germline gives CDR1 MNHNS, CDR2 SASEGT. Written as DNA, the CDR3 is TGTGCCACCGGACAGGTGGACACTGAAGCTTTCTTT. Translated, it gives CATGQVDTEAFF.

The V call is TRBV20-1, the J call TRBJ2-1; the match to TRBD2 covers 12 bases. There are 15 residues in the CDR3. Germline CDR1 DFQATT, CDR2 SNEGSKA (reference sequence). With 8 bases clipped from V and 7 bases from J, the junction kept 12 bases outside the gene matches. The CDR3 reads CSSKATSGRKNEQFF. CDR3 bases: TGCAGTTCCAAAGCCACTAGCGGGAGGAAAAATGAGCAGTTCTTC.

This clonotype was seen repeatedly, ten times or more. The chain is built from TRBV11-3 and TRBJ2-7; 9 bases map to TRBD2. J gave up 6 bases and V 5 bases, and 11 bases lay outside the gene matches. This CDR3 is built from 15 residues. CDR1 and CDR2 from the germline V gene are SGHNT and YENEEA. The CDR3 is CASSRAGGPVGEQYF. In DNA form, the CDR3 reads TGTGCCAGCAGCCGAGCGGGAGGCCCCGTTGGCGAGCAGTACTTC.

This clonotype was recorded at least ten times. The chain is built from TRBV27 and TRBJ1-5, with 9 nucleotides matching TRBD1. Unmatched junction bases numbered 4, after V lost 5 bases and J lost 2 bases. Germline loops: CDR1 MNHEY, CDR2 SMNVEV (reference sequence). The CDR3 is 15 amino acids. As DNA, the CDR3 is TGTGCCAGCAGTCGGGGACAGGGCGGCAATCAGCCCCAGCATTTT. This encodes CASSRGQGGNQPQHF.

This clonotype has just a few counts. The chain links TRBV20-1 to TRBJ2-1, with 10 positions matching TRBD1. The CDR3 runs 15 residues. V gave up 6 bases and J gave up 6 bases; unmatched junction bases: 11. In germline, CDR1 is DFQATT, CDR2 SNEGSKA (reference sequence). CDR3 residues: CSAYSPGQGSNEQFF. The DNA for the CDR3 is TGCAGTGCCTACTCCCCGGGACAGGGGTCCAATGAGCAGTTCTTC.

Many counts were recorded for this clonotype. The CDR3 bases are TGTGCCACCAGTGATCCAGGTAACACTGAAGCTTTCTTT. This gives the protein CATSDPGNTEAFF. V gene TRBV24-1 combines with J gene TRBJ1-1; D is undetermined. Germline V gene sequence: CDR1 KGHDR, CDR2 SFDVKD. This CDR3 comprises 13 residues. Trimming took off 3 bases at V and 2 bases at J, with 6 bases between the two ends.